This section outlines one T cell receptor (beta chain) sequence together with its context. Only a few counts were recorded for this clonotype. It lacks a known antigen. Per-nucleotide qualities are absent, and no much larger clonotype sits a single base away. Sequenced using an Illumina HiSeq 1500. The public reads were reprocessed in TCRdb via fastp at Q25 and MiXCR, keeping in-frame beta chains. Every distinct CDR3 protein forms one entry, paired with its most common genes and DNA. Present in this sample are about 900,000 distinct CDR3 sequences, roughly 31% of which were seen just once. Over 13% of the sample belongs to the ten largest clones. The meaning of the sample's treatment or condition label: in vitro stimulation with specific CMV peptide epitopes to enrich CMV-specific T cells. Germline trimming: 3 bases from V, 6 bases from J; junction bases outside gene matches: 6. From the cysteine through the phenylalanine, the CDR3 covers 14 amino acids. Of the read, only the CDR3 DNA is kept; its 42 bases are in frame from base 1. Reading the germline V gene (reference sequence) gives CDR1 SGHNT and CDR2 YYREEE.

This entry belongs to a study of T cell repertoires in cytomegalovirus infection (dated by TCRdb to between 2018 and 2021). For context, the study as a whole: Alongside well-studied HLA-B-restricted epitopes, the peptide stimulations were aimed at recently identified HLA-C-restricted CMV epitopes, whose presentation resists viral immunomodulation. Because public TCR beta signatures pointed to carriage of CMV infection together with the matching HLA type, the HLA type of each donor mattered for the analysis. What the research found in general, with its limitations: The ex vivo response was dominated by HLA-C-restricted CMV-specific TCR beta clonotypes, and the single most frequent clonotype in two of eight donors was supplied by these HLA-C-restricted clonotypes. In both this cohort and an independent approximately 400-donor cohort, the cumulative frequency of public TCR beta family members distinguished carriers of CMV infection plus the relevant HLA type.

Here the sequenced sample was cultured CD8+ T cells from PBMCs, taken from culture after CMV antigen stimulation. The source is a human donor in good health (CMV status not recorded). Some clones in this sample may be carry-over from other donors' samples. The chain uses TRBV5-4 and TRBJ1-2; 9 nucleotides in the junction match TRBD1. The CDR3 protein is CASSSQGAGDGYTF. Read as DNA, the sequence is TGTGCCAGCAGCTCACAGGGGGCCGGGGATGGCTACACCTTC.